Detailed here is one T cell receptor beta chain. The junction shows a germline mismatch at one end, possibly a read error. The data derive from a study of patients and donors after allogeneic stem cell transplantation. The CDR3 is 13 amino acids. The V gene's germline CDR1 is MDHEN and CDR2 SYDVKM. From the RT-PCR reads, TCRdb called clonotypes with MiXCR, one entry per CDR3 protein. In the table there are about 200,000 distinct CDR3 sequences, over 30% of which are singletons. Sequencing was performed on blood, either unsorted or a sorted T cell fraction (not recorded which). This chain links TRBV28 with TRBJ2-7; no clear D gene. The receptor was derived from a human donor who was either an allogeneic HSCT recipient or a stem cell or donor lymphocyte infusion donor (not recorded which). It is not recorded whose cells these are; they may come from a transplant donor. The CDR3 is CASSLSLRSERYF. The CDR3 DNA sequence: TGTGCCAGCAGTTTATCCTTACGGTCCGAGCGGTACTTC. The variable domain in full, with the rest retrieved from reference TRBV28 and TRBJ2-7, is DVKVTQSSRYLVKRTGEKVFLECVQDMDHENMFWYRQDPGLGLRLIYFSYDVKMKEKGDIPEGYSVSREKKERFSLILESASTNQTSMYLCASSLSLRSERYFGPGTRLTVT.